This T cell receptor (beta chain) comes out of a study of OX40 agonist ivuxolimab in advanced cancers. On the study more broadly: Given to patients was ivuxolimab, an agonistic anti-OX40 (CD134) antibody. Recorded diagnoses for dose-escalation patients were hepatocellular carcinoma, melanoma, renal cell or head and neck cancer. Administration of intravenous ivuxolimab to patients occurred every 2 weeks at 0.01 to 10 mg/kg.

Patients had blood sampled at baseline and again on cycle 4 day 1 and cycle 7 day 1. J was trimmed by 3 bases and V by 7 bases; bases with no gene match: 15. This CDR3 region has 17 residues. CDR1 and CDR2 from the germline V gene are SGHRS and YFSETQ. Produced via immunoSEQ multiplex PCR; TCRdb's table is partial and in-frame only. The sample holds around 57,000 clones, roughly 88% seen once. The chain is built from TRBV5-1 and TRBJ2-5; TRBD1 matches at 10 bases. The receptor was isolated from an adult with an advanced solid tumor such as melanoma, head and neck, liver or kidney cancer. The sequenced sample was CD4+ or CD8+ T cells sorted from blood, obtained in a trial of the OX40 agonist ivuxolimab. CDR3: CASQNPSGTGVKETQYF. The DNA for the CDR3 is TGCGCCAGCCAAAATCCCTCTGGGACAGGGGTAAAAGAGACCCAGTACTTC.